The source of this TCR beta chain is a study of CD8 T cells in Susac syndrome. Points from the study as a whole: In its TCR sequencing and HLA analysis, the study acknowledged that the number of individuals was relatively small.

The CDR3 is 14 amino acids. Germline V gene data show CDR1 as SQVTM and CDR2 as ANQGSEA. With 6 bases clipped from V and 6 bases from J, the junction kept 9 bases outside the gene matches. In blood CD8+ and CD4+ T cells, TCR beta underwent sequencing. TEMRA cells underwent FACS enrichment and CD8+ and CD4+ T cells underwent negative isolation. As concerns this clonotype: Its antigen is unidentified.

Random hexamers served to reverse transcribe roughly 0.5 to 1 ug RNA. Amplification of TCR beta CDR3 used immunoSEQ multiplex PCR across 54 Vbeta and 13 Jbeta. TCRdb processed the immunoSEQ multiplex PCR reads anew with MiXCR; each CDR3 protein has one entry. This table has around 280,000 distinct CDR3 sequences, 80% to 90% appearing once. Sample: CD8+ T cells from PBMCs. The rearrangement uses TRBV29-1 and TRBJ2-7, with 12 bases matching TRBD1. The sequence came from a human donor with multiple sclerosis. In DNA form, the CDR3 reads TGCAGCGTGAGGGGGACAGGGGGCAGCTTCGAGCAGTACTTC. It is translated as CSVRGTGGSFEQYF.